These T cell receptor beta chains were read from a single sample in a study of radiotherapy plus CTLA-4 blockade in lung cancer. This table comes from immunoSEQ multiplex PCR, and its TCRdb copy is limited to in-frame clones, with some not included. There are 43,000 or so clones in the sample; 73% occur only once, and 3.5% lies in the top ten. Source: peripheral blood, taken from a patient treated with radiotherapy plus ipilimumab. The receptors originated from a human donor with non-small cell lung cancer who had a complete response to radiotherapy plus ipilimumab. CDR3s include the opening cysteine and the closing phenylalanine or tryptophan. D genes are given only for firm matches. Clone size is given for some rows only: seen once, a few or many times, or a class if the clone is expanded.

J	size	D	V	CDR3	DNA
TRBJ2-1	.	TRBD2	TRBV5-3	CARSLGGRTSGGNEQFF	TGTGCCAGAAGCTTGGGAGGAAGGACTAGCGGGGGGAATGAGCAGTTCTTC
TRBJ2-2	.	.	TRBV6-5	CASSYSYRAFDGELFF	TGTGCCAGCAGTTACTCTTACAGGGCGTTCGACGGGGAGCTGTTTTTT
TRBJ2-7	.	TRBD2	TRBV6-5	CASSYSAGRAHEQYF	TGTGCCAGCAGTTACAGCGCAGGGAGGGCCCACGAGCAGTACTTC
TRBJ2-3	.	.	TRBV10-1	CASSEPLRGDTQYF	TGCGCCAGCAGTGAGCCCCTGAGGGGGGATACGCAGTATTTT
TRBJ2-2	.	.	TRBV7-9	CASSLVTGSGELFF	TGTGCCAGCAGCTTAGTTACAGGCTCCGGGGAGCTGTTTTTT
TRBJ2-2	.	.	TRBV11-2	CASSSYSQGYGELFF	TGTGCCAGCAGCTCTTACAGTCAAGGCTACGGGGAGCTGTTTTTT
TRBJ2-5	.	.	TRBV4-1	CASSQGTMETQYF	TGCGCCAGCAGCCAGGGGACAATGGAGACCCAGTACTTC
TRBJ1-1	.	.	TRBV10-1	CASSDGVIGNTEAFF	TGCGCCAGCAGTGACGGGGTAATCGGGAACACTGAAGCTTTCTTT
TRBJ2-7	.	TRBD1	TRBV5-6	CASSLVGDRSYEQYF	TGTGCCAGCAGCTTGGTTGGGGACAGATCCTACGAGCAGTACTTC
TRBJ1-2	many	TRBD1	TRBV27	CASSLKADRDIYGYTF	TGTGCCAGCAGTTTAAAAGCTGACAGGGACATCTATGGCTACACCTTC
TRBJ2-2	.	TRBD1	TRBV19	CASSANRGSSGELFF	TGTGCCAGTAGTGCAAACAGGGGAAGTTCCGGGGAGCTGTTTTTT